Reported below is one T cell receptor (beta chain). Its antigen is as yet unknown. V was pared by 2 bases and J by 6 bases, with 17 bases between. The CDR3 is 15 residues long. CDR1 is SGHDN and CDR2 is FVKESK in the germline V gene. These data originate in a study of cytomegalovirus exposure and HLA in healthy donors. Broader study findings: An analysis was carried out later, and it reportedly showed fewer N-insertions in an Asian-associated ancestry cluster than the roughly 670-donor mean. Later analysis demonstrated an association between a missense DCLRE1C variant and TCR beta V- and J-gene trimming.

Both 60 Vbeta primers and 13 Jbeta primers went into the PCR. The repertoire was sequenced with immunoSEQ multiplex PCR; TCRdb's copy has only in-frame clones and lacks some. The top ten clones hold around 6.6% of a sample with about 96,000 clones, 60% to 80% of them seen once. Sequenced input: PBMCs. The J gene is TRBJ2-7, the V gene TRBV14; the D gene is possibly TRBD2 (5 bases). The source of this sequence is a man aged 45 to 65 in good health and CMV-seropositive. The CDR3 bases are TGTGCCAGCAGCCAAATGTCGGGAAGAAACGTCGAGCAGTACTTC. Protein: CASSQMSGRNVEQYF. Based on the CDR3 plus reference TRBV14 and TRBJ2-7, the full variable domain is EAGVTQFPSHSVIEKGQTVTLRCDPISGHDNLYWYRRVMGKEIKFLLHFVKESKQDESGMPNNRFLAERTGGTYSTLKVQPAELEDSGVYFCASSQMSGRNVEQYFGPGTRLTVT.